Below, one TCR beta chain is given with its context. cDNA molecules carried unique molecular identifiers, and template switching added a universal primer site. TCRdb independently ran MiXCR on the 5' RACE reads; one entry per CDR3 protein. Among roughly 230,000 distinct CDR3 sequences, 6.5% to 9.5% were seen once, and the ten largest hold less than 4%. The sample belongs to a study of identical twins. This CDR3 contains 15 residues. Trimming left V 0 bases short and J 2 bases short, with 11 bases between. Germline CDR1 is LGHNA and CDR2 is YSLEER. These sequences were also reported in another study, on yellow fever vaccine responses in identical twins.

This chain links TRBV4-3 with TRBJ2-7; maybe TRBD2 (6 bases). Sequenced: CD8+ T cells sorted from blood. This receptor was taken from a woman aged 18-29 years in good health. As DNA, the CDR3 is TGCGCCAGCAGCCAAGATGCGGGGACCCCCTACGAGCAGTACTTC. This translates into CASSQDAGTPYEQYF.